Below, 16 T cell receptor beta chains from the same sample are listed, as sequenced in a study of cytomegalovirus exposure and HLA in healthy donors (TCRdb year 2017). Library construction relied on the immunoSEQ multiplex PCR assay. For the multiplex PCR, a mixture combining 60 forward primers for TCR Vbeta segments and 13 reverse primers for TCR Jbeta segments was used. The source is immuneACCESS, and TCRdb retained only in-frame sequences with V and J called. Part of the clones is not carried over; for the studies checked, unresolved V genes explain less than half of this, and the remainder is unexplained. For this sample the table gives 100,000 to 150,000 clones, of which about 70% were detected only once. Of the sample, 2.1% falls within the top ten clones. Sequencing was done on a sample of PBMCs. The receptors were gathered from a woman in her thirties or forties in good health and CMV-seropositive.

The chain couples TRBV2 to TRBJ1-5, with D possibly TRBD1 on 5 matching bases. The CDR3 has 18 residues. Germline V CDR1 and CDR2: SNHLY, FYNNEI. The V and J ends lost 0 bases and 4 bases respectively, with 19 bases between them. The CDR3: CASSEAGFDSWGNQPQHF. The CDR3, as DNA: TGTGCCAGCAGTGAAGCGGGGTTTGACAGCTGGGGTAATCAGCCCCAGCATTTT.

The chain links TRBV6-1 to TRBJ2-7; TRBD1 aligns across 8 bases. Trimming took 5 bases from V and 4 from J; bases not matched to a gene: 7. Germline V CDR1 and CDR2: MNHNS, SASEGT. The CDR3 sequence is 14 residues long. The CDR3 loop is CASSPGTGRYEQYF. The CDR3 DNA reads TGTGCCAGCAGTCCCGGGACAGGAAGATACGAGCAGTACTTC.

J is TRBJ2-5 and V is TRBV14, with 15 bases lining up with TRBD2. The V gene end was trimmed by 3 bases and the J gene end by 9 bases; junction bases not matched to a gene: 8. Germline CDR1 is SGHDN and CDR2 is FVKESK. The CDR3 length is 16 residues. The CDR3 region has the DNA TGTGCCAGCAGCCAGGGACTAGCGGGGGGCCTTGGGGCCCAGTACTTC. Translation gives CASSQGLAGGLGAQYF. Full variable domain (rest looked up from reference TRBV14 and TRBJ2-5): EAGVTQFPSHSVIEKGQTVTLRCDPISGHDNLYWYRRVMGKEIKFLLHFVKESKQDESGMPNNRFLAERTGGTYSTLKVQPAELEDSGVYFCASSQGLAGGLGAQYFGPGTRLLVL.

This chain connects TRBV2 to TRBJ2-7, with 7 bases aligning to TRBD2. Germline trimming cut 3 bases from V and 4 bases from J; bases unmatched to any gene: 9. Germline lookup yields CDR1 SNHLY and CDR2 FYNNEI. CDR3 length equals 15 residues. CDR3 sequence (DNA): TGTGCCAGCAGTGACGGCTCGCGGGAGCTGTACGAGCAGTACTTC. Its protein is CASSDGSRELYEQYF. Full variable domain (remainder filled in from reference TRBV2 and TRBJ2-7): EPEVTQTPSHQVTQMGQEVILRCVPISNHLYFYWYRQILGQKVEFLVSFYNNEISEKSEIFDDQFSVERPDGSNFTLKIRSTKLEDSAMYFCASSDGSRELYEQYFGPGTRLTVT.

In this sample, this clone turned up a few times. This specimen includes other DNA sequences encoding the same CDR3. The CDR3: CASSLSREDGYTF. The CDR3 region has the DNA TGTGCCAGCAGCTTATCCAGGGAGGATGGCTACACCTTC. The chain has TRBV7-2 and TRBJ1-2; TRBD1 is a possible D gene (5 bases). Trimming cost V 2 bases and J 6 bases, with 10 bases left between them. Germline V gives CDR1 SGHTA, CDR2 FQGNSA. This CDR3 has 13 amino acids.

The chain joins TRBV28 to TRBJ2-7; perhaps TRBD1 as D (6 bases). The CDR3 extends over 12 amino acids. The ends were cut back, 6 bases at V and 3 bases at J, with 9 bases in the middle. Looked up from germline, CDR1 is MDHEN and CDR2 is SYDVKM. CDR3 residues: CASSQTGYEQYF. CDR3 DNA: TGTGCCAGCAGCCAGACAGGCTACGAGCAGTACTTC.

This clone appeared once. The chain uses TRBV7-2 and TRBJ2-7; 10 bases are a match to TRBD1. Trimming removed 6 bases from V and 0 bases from J; junction bases left unmatched: 8. CDR3 size: 16 residues. Germline values: CDR1 SGHTA, CDR2 FQGNSA. In DNA, the CDR3 is TGTGCCAGCAGTTTTGCCAGGGACAGGGGCTCCTACGAGCAGTACTTC. Translated, it gives CASSFARDRGSYEQYF.

The V call is TRBV7-9, the J call TRBJ2-5, with D tentatively TRBD1 (6 bases). Trimming shortened V by 5 bases and J by 5 bases, and 15 bases separated the two germline ends. Per germline, CDR1 SEHNR and CDR2 FQNEAQ (reference sequence). This CDR3 has 14 amino acids. The CDR3 loop is CASSEGGILETQYF. CDR3 sequence (DNA): TGTGCCAGCAGCGAAGGGGGAATCCTTGAGACCCAGTACTTC.

The chain has TRBV11-3 and TRBJ1-1; D gene uncertain. Trimming left V 4 bases short and J 6 bases short, with 15 bases between. CDR1 is SGHNT, CDR2 YENEEA, per germline. The CDR3 extends over 14 amino acids. CDR3 sequence: CASSSGKASAEAFF. As DNA, the CDR3 is TGTGCCAGCAGCTCCGGTAAGGCTAGCGCTGAAGCTTTCTTT. Using reference TRBV11-3 and TRBJ1-1 for the parts outside the CDR3, the full variable domain is EAGVVQSPRYKIIEKKQPVAFWCNPISGHNTLYWYLQNLGQGPELLIRYENEEAVDDSQLPKDRFSAERLKGVDSTLKIQPAELGDSAVYLCASSSGKASAEAFFGQGTRLTVV.

The chain links TRBV7-2 to TRBJ2-1, with 10 bases aligning to TRBD2. The trim removed 4 bases at V and 6 bases at J, leaving 3 bases unmatched. This CDR3 comprises 14 residues. The germline CDR1 and CDR2 sequences are SGHTA and FQGNSA. The CDR3 region is CASSSTSGFNEQFF. The CDR3 bases are TGTGCCAGCAGCTCGACTAGCGGGTTCAATGAGCAGTTCTTC.

The genes are TRBV19 and TRBJ2-7, with TRBD1 as a possible D gene (6 bases). The CDR3 is made up of 14 amino acids. The V end was cut by 1 base, the J end by 4 bases, with 11 bases between. Germline values: CDR1 LNHDA, CDR2 SQIVND (reference sequence). The CDR3 DNA follows: TGTGCCAGTAGTATAGCCTCGACAGGTTACGAGCAGTACTTC. It yields the protein CASSIASTGYEQYF.

This chain uses TRBV29-1 with TRBJ1-2; possibly TRBD1 for D (5 bases). Looked up from germline, CDR1 is SQVTM and CDR2 is ANQGSEA. Trimming took off 4 bases at V and 2 bases at J, with 8 bases between the two ends. This CDR3 comprises 12 residues. The CDR3 spells CSVVRANYGYTF. The CDR3 DNA sequence: TGCAGCGTTGTCAGGGCAAACTATGGCTACACCTTC.

J is TRBJ2-5 and V is TRBV5-1, with 12 nucleotides matching TRBD2. CDR1 is SGHRS and CDR2 is YFSETQ in the germline V gene. Germline trimming cut 7 bases from V and 4 bases from J; bases unmatched to any gene: 14. The CDR3 is 17 residues long. For the CDR3, the DNA is TGCGCCAGCGGAGCCGCTAGCGGGGGGGCCGAGCGAGAGACCCAGTACTTC. Its translation is CASGAASGGAERETQYF.

The chain is built from TRBV5-6 and TRBJ1-1; weak D call: TRBD1 (5 bases). V lost 1 base, J lost 0 bases, and 16 bases lay in between. The CDR3 length is 17 residues. Germline-derived CDR1 and CDR2 are SGHDT and YYEEEE. The chain's CDR3 is CASSLFVGQRLNTEAFF. The CDR3 nucleotides read TGTGCCAGCAGCTTGTTTGTGGGGCAGAGATTGAACACTGAAGCTTTCTTT.

The gene calls are TRBV7-2 and TRBJ2-1; D gene unclear. There are 14 residues in the CDR3. Germline CDR1 is SGHTA and CDR2 is FQGNSA. V was clipped by 1 base and J by 9 bases, with 13 bases between them. The CDR3 DNA is TGTGCCAGCAGCTTAGAAACCGCTACGGGTGAGCAGTTCTTC. This sequence encodes CASSLETATGEQFF.

This clone was observed a single time. CDR3 bases: TGTGCCAGCAGTGCGACTAGCGGGGTCACCGGGGAGCTGTTTTTT. This sequence encodes CASSATSGVTGELFF. The rearrangement joins TRBV6-4 to TRBJ2-2; 11 nucleotides line up with TRBD2. J lost 4 bases, V lost 4 bases, and 2 bases had no gene match. This CDR3 region has 15 residues. The V gene's germline CDR1 is MRHNA and CDR2 SNTAGT.